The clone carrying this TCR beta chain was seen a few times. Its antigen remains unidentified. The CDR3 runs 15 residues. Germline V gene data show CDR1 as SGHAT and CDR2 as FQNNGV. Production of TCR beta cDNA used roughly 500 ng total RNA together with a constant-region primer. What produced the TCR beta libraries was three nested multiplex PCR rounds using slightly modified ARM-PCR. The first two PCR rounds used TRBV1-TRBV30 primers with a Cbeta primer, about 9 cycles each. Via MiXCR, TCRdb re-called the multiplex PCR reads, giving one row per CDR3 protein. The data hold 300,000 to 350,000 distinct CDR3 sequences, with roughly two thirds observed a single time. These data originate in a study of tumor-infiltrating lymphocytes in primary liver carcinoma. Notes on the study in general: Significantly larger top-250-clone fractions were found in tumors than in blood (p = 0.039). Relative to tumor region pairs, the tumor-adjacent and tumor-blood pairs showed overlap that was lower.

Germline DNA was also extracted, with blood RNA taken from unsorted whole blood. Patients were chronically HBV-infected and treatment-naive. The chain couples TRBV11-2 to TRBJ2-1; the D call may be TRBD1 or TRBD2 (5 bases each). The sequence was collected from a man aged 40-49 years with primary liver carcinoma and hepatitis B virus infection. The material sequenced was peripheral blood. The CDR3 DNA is TGTGTCAGTAGCTTGGGGGAATCCCCTTACAATGAGCAGTTCTTC. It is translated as CVSSLGESPYNEQFF.